The present T cell receptor beta chain was sequenced within a study of immune heterogeneity within non-small cell lung tumors. TCR beta CDR3 amplification used multiplex PCR with 32 V and 13 J primers. TCRdb reprocessed the multiplex PCR reads via MiXCR and lists one record per CDR3 protein. This sample has around 9,600 distinct CDR3 sequences, with roughly a third found just once. As to this clonotype: Its antigen is not identified.

Regarding the study as a whole: For the most part, the T-cell receptor beta clonotypes present at high frequency were distinct from one individual patient to the next. A moderate but significant correlation was found, linking local T-cell clonality with local tumor mutational burden (R roughly 0.3). Recurring identical dominant CDR3 beta clonotypes were observed across tumor sites within a patient, together with site-unique high-frequency clones.

The authors used 550 to 750 ng of bulk tumor genomic DNA per sample as template. Surgical sampling yielded several biopsies per primary tumor (spaced far apart). Patients went through curative surgery, and their non-small cell lung cancer was untreated and newly diagnosed. Sample donors consisted of newly diagnosed non-small cell lung cancer patients who were undergoing surgery with curative intent. The CDR3 contains 10 residues. With 5 bases removed from V and 4 bases from J, the gap between germline ends came to 3 bases. Looked up from germline, CDR1 is MNHEY and CDR2 is SVGEGT. The sequenced sample consisted of lung tumor tissue. The source of this sequence is a man in his sixties with non-small cell lung cancer. The chain has TRBV6-2 or TRBV6-3 and TRBJ2-7; D is ambiguous. CDR3 loop: CASSVYEQYF. CDR3 DNA: TGTGCCAGCAGTGTGTACGAGCAGTACTTC.